These T cell receptor beta chains were read from a single sample in a study of cytomegalovirus exposure and HLA in healthy donors. Generated by immunoSEQ multiplex PCR, the TCRdb table keeps only in-frame clones and is missing some. The table has 120,000 or so clones, 60% to 80% seen once. Sample: PBMCs. The receptors come from a woman between 45 and 65 years old in good health and CMV-seronegative. Both conserved end residues are part of each CDR3. Fields, in order: CDR3 DNA, CDR3 protein, V gene, J gene, D gene, clone size. D genes are given only for firm matches. Rows give clone size only sometimes, using once, few, many, or a class for an expanded clone.

CDR3 DNA: TGCGCCAGCAGCCAAGACGTAGCTCCTAATGAAAAACTGTTTTTT
CDR3 protein: CASSQDVAPNEKLFF
V gene: TRBV4-3
J gene: TRBJ1-4
D gene: .
clone size: .

CDR3 DNA: TGTGCCAGCAGTGGCCTGGGACAGGGGAATCAGCCCCAGCATTTT
CDR3 protein: CASSGLGQGNQPQHF
V gene: TRBV6-1
J gene: TRBJ1-5
D gene: TRBD1
clone size: .

CDR3 DNA: TGTGCCTGGAGTGTACGAGACAGGGGTTACCAGCCCCAGCATTTT
CDR3 protein: CAWSVRDRGYQPQHF
V gene: TRBV30
J gene: TRBJ1-5
D gene: TRBD1
clone size: once

CDR3 DNA: TGTGCCAGTAGTATAGATCACGTTCCGGGACTAGCGGGAAGCTCCTACAATGAGCAGTTCTTC
CDR3 protein: CASSIDHVPGLAGSSYNEQFF
V gene: TRBV19
J gene: TRBJ2-1
D gene: TRBD2
clone size: once

CDR3 DNA: TGTGCCAGCGGAGAGGACAGCTACGAGCAGTACTTC
CDR3 protein: CASGEDSYEQYF
V gene: TRBV6-1
J gene: TRBJ2-7
D gene: .
clone size: few

CDR3 DNA: TGTGCCAGCAGGGGACTAGCGGGAGAGACCCAGTACTTC
CDR3 protein: CASRGLAGETQYF
V gene: TRBV5-6
J gene: TRBJ2-5
D gene: TRBD2
clone size: many

CDR3 DNA: TGTGCCAGCAGCTCGGGACAGCAGGGGATAGCCGAGCAGTACTTC
CDR3 protein: CASSSGQQGIAEQYF
V gene: TRBV7-9
J gene: TRBJ2-7
D gene: TRBD1
clone size: .

CDR3 DNA: TGTGCCAGCAGCTTGGTTGGGGAGGGCCATAGCAATCAGCCCCAGCATTTT
CDR3 protein: CASSLVGEGHSNQPQHF
V gene: TRBV7-9
J gene: TRBJ1-5
D gene: .
clone size: .

CDR3 DNA: TGTTCCAGCAGCTTTTTGGAGGGACAGGGACTCTCTTATGGCTACACCTTC
CDR3 protein: CSSSFLEGQGLSYGYTF
V gene: TRBV7-9
J gene: TRBJ1-2
D gene: TRBD1
clone size: once

CDR3 DNA: TGTGCCAGCAGCGTAGATACTAGCCGCTACGAGCAGTACTTC
CDR3 protein: CASSVDTSRYEQYF
V gene: TRBV9
J gene: TRBJ2-7
D gene: .
clone size: .

CDR3 DNA: TGTGCCAGCAGCGGGGGGATCTCCGGCATTCAGTACTTC
CDR3 protein: CASSGGISGIQYF
V gene: TRBV7-3
J gene: TRBJ2-4
D gene: .
clone size: .

CDR3 DNA: TGTGCCAGCAGTCTGGCAACAGCGGGAGGGCCGTCAGATACGCAGTATTTT
CDR3 protein: CASSLATAGGPSDTQYF
V gene: TRBV5-6
J gene: TRBJ2-3
D gene: TRBD2
clone size: .

CDR3 DNA: TGTGCCAGCGGACAGGGGAGCTCTGGAAACACCATATATTTT
CDR3 protein: CASGQGSSGNTIYF
V gene: TRBV2
J gene: TRBJ1-3
D gene: TRBD1
clone size: .

CDR3 DNA: TGTGCCAGCAGCACAGGGCCCGGCCCCCAGCATTTT
CDR3 protein: CASSTGPGPQHF
V gene: TRBV5-4
J gene: TRBJ1-5
D gene: .
clone size: .

CDR3 DNA: TGCGCCAGCAGCCGCTCCGGGACAGGGGAGGGTGAGCAGTTCTTC
CDR3 protein: CASSRSGTGEGEQFF
V gene: TRBV5-1
J gene: TRBJ2-1
D gene: TRBD1
clone size: .

CDR3 DNA: TGTGCCAGCAGCTTGGAGTTCACATCGCATGGCTACACCTTC
CDR3 protein: CASSLEFTSHGYTF
V gene: TRBV5-6
J gene: TRBJ1-2
D gene: .
clone size: .

CDR3 DNA: TGTGCCAGCAGCGGAGGAGCGGGAGGAAGGGATACGCAGTATTTT
CDR3 protein: CASSGGAGGRDTQYF
V gene: TRBV9
J gene: TRBJ2-3
D gene: TRBD2
clone size: few

CDR3 DNA: TGTGCCAGCAGTGGTCAGGGGGGTAACACTGAAGCTTTCTTT
CDR3 protein: CASSGQGGNTEAFF
V gene: TRBV6-1
J gene: TRBJ1-1
D gene: TRBD1
clone size: .

CDR3 DNA: TGTGCCAGCAGTTACTACGAGACAGGGAGCACTGAAGCTTTCTTT
CDR3 protein: CASSYYETGSTEAFF
V gene: TRBV6-5
J gene: TRBJ1-1
D gene: TRBD1
clone size: medium-sized